This T cell receptor (beta chain) was obtained from a study of shared clonotypes between healthy human individuals. On the study more broadly: The plates for each donor numbered three CD4 naive, three CD4 memory, two CD8 naive and one CD8 memory.

The assay was carried out at the deep level. Data came from immunoSEQ multiplex PCR; TCRdb stores just in-frame clones and leaves some out. In the table there are about 2.5 million clones, 92% of which are singletons. Donors were healthy HIV-negative adults without recently reported acute infections or vaccinations. Looked up from germline, CDR1 is SNHLY and CDR2 is FYNNEI. The CDR3 totals 13 residues. V lost 2 bases and J 6 bases, leaving 10 bases between the germline ends. The chain couples TRBV2 to TRBJ1-2, with TRBD1 as a possible D gene (6 bases). Sequencing input: naive CD4+ T cells from PBMCs. Specified subset: CD45RA+ positively selected. This TCR was recovered from a man between 18 and 35 years old in good health. Some clones in this sample may be carry-over from other donors' samples. CDR3 nucleotides: TGTGCCAGCAGTGAATTGGCAGGGGATGGCTACACCTTC. Its protein is CASSELAGDGYTF.